This TCR beta chain came from a study of CD8 T cells in Susac syndrome. Across the whole study: Within the sequenced group of Susac syndrome patients, over 5 showed active disease and fewer than 10 were in remission. Findings of the study overall: The study's TCR sequencing and HLA analysis covered a relatively small number of individuals, and the study acknowledged this.

TEMRA cells were FACS-enriched, and CD8+ and CD4+ T cells were isolated negatively. Per the germline V gene, CDR1 is DFQATT and CDR2 is SNEGSKA (reference sequence). The CDR3 covers 13 residues. With 6 bases removed from V and 2 bases from J, the gap between germline ends came to 13 bases. As regards this clonotype: Its antigen remains unidentified.

With random hexamers, 0.5 to 1 ug RNA was reverse transcribed. Amplification of the TCR beta CDR3 was carried out by immunoSEQ multiplex PCR, which spanned a total of 54 Vbeta and 13 Jbeta segments. TCRdb redid the calling of the immunoSEQ multiplex PCR reads with MiXCR, one entry per CDR3 protein. Of 170,000 or so distinct CDR3 sequences in the sample, about 96% were seen once. The V call is TRBV20-1, the J call TRBJ2-5; a weak D match, TRBD1 (5 bases). This clonotype was sampled from a human donor with Susac syndrome. Sequences were obtained from CD4+ T cells from PBMCs. The CDR3, as DNA: TGCAGTGCCGAACCCGACAGTCAAGAGACCCAGTACTTC. It yields the protein CSAEPDSQETQYF.